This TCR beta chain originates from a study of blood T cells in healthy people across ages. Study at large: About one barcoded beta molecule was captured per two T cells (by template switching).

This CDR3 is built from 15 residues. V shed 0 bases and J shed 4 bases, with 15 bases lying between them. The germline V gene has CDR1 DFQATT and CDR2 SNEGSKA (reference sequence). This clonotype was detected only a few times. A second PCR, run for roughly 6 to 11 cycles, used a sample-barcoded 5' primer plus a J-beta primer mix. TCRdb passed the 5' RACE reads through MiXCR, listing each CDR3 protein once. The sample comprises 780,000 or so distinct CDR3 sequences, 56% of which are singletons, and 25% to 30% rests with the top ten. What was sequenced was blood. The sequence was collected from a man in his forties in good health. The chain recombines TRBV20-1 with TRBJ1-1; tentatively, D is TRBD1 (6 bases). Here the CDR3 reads CSARDLEGGLTEAFF. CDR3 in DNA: TGCAGTGCTAGAGATCTTGAGGGGGGGCTCACTGAAGCTTTCTTT.